These 5 T cell receptor beta chains share one sample of origin, sequenced in a study of early T cells in non-severe SARS-CoV-2 infection. Via MiXCR, TCRdb re-called the 5' RACE reads, giving one row per CDR3 protein. The table records tens of thousands of distinct CDR3 sequences, roughly a tenth of them present only once. Sequencing used whole blood. These receptor sequences come from an adult who was a healthcare worker with PCR-confirmed SARS-CoV-2 infection or an uninfected control (not recorded which).

The chain is built from TRBV27 and TRBJ2-7; weak D call: TRBD1 (5 bases). The CDR3 loop spans 14 amino acids. Germline CDR1 and CDR2: MNHEY and SMNVEV (reference sequence). Trimming took 5 bases from V and 3 from J, leaving 14 bases between them. Here the CDR3 reads CASSPSTEYYEQYF. In DNA, the CDR3 is TGTGCCAGCAGTCCGTCGACAGAGTACTACGAGCAGTACTTC.

This clonotype was seen repeatedly, ten times or more. The chain joins TRBV6-1 to TRBJ2-3, with 7 bases fitting TRBD2. The CDR3 extends over 16 amino acids. Trimming cost V 5 bases and J 2 bases; bases outside gene matches: 10. CDR1 and CDR2 (germline): MNHNS, SASEGT. This CDR3 reads CASSPLAEADTDTQYF. As DNA, the CDR3 is TGTGCCAGCAGTCCCCTAGCGGAGGCAGACACAGATACGCAGTATTTT.

V is TRBV12-3 or TRBV12-4 and J is TRBJ1-5; tentatively, D is TRBD1 (5 bases). Trimming stripped 3 bases from V and 7 bases from J, with 10 bases between. The length of the CDR3 is 13 residues. The CDR3 sequence is CASSLMGPQPQHF. The CDR3 DNA reads as TGTGCCAGCAGTTTGATGGGGCCCCAGCCCCAGCATTTT.

This clonotype was observed a handful of times. The chain carries TRBV2 and TRBJ2-7; the D gene is possibly TRBD2 (7 bases). The CDR3 extends over 15 amino acids. CDR1 is SNHLY and CDR2 is FYNNEI in the germline V gene. Trimming took off 6 bases at V and 6 bases at J, with 21 bases between the two ends. CDR3 protein: CASSPRGPPGSEQYF. The CDR3 DNA follows: TGTGCCAGCAGCCCGCGGGGGCCACCGGGGAGCGAGCAGTACTTC.

Regarding this clonotype: This could be a read error, since a much larger clone is one nucleotide away. The chain is built from TRBV6-6 and TRBJ1-1; TRBD1 is a possible D gene (5 bases). The CDR3 spans 14 residues. V lost 4 bases, J lost 1 base, and 10 bases lay in between. CDR1 is MNHNY, CDR2 SVGAGI, per germline (reference sequence). The CDR3 DNA reads TGTGCCAGCAGTTTCGACAGAAAGAACACTGAAGCTTTCTTT. Protein: CASSFDRKNTEAFF.